Below are 15 T cell receptor beta chains sequenced from a single sample in a study of T cell responses to AZD1222 COVID-19 vaccine (dated by TCRdb to about 2021). This specimen's time point label, interpreted: about 28 days (+/-7) after the second vaccine dose. The method was the immunoSEQ multiplex PCR assay. TCRdb stores this immuneACCESS table with in-frame sequences only. Part of the clones is absent; in the studies checked, under half of the shortfall reflects unresolved V genes, and no reason is known for the rest. For this sample there are 140,000 to 150,000 clones; about 92% appear just once. The ten largest clonotypes hold 1.5% to 2% of the sample. The starting material was peripheral blood, obtained 28 days after the second AZD1222 dose. Receptor source: an adult who received the AZD1222 COVID-19 vaccine.

The V call is TRBV9, the J call TRBJ1-2; a possible D gene is TRBD1 (6 bases). Germline CDR1 SGDLS, CDR2 YYNGEE. CDR3 length: 15 residues. Deletions cut 4 bases from V and 1 base from J, with 14 bases between. The CDR3 region has the DNA TGTGCCAGCAGCCCAAGTACAGGGTATAACTATGGCTACACCTTC. Translated, it gives CASSPSTGYNYGYTF.

The V and J genes are TRBV21-1 and TRBJ1-4; TRBD1, the table's D call, was not compared with the DNA. TRBV21-1 is shown as a pseudogene. The CDR3 contains 15 residues. The CDR3 loop is CASSTRDNYNEKLFF. CDR3 coding DNA: TGTGCCAGCAGCACCCGGGACAACTATAATGAAAAACTGTTTTTT.

The V call is TRBV4-1, the J call TRBJ2-4; D gene ambiguous. The germline V gene has CDR1 MGHRA and CDR2 YSYEKL. The CDR3 contains 16 residues. The V gene lost 1 base and the J gene lost 2 bases, with 12 bases spanning the gap. Here the CDR3 DNA reads TGCGCCAGCAGCCAAGGTGTGATAGGCCCCAAAAACATTCAGTACTTC. Its translation is CASSQGVIGPKNIQYF.

The chain recombines TRBV20-1 with TRBJ1-6; a possible D gene is TRBD1 (6 bases). The germline V and J ends were trimmed by 3 bases and 7 bases, with 10 bases remaining between them. CDR1 and CDR2 (germline): DFQATT, SNEGSKA (reference sequence). The CDR3 extends over 13 amino acids. CDR3 bases: TGCAGTGCTAGTCGGACAGACAATTCACCCCTCCACTTT. Protein sequence: CSASRTDNSPLHF.

The chain carries TRBV28 and TRBJ1-2; maybe TRBD1 (5 bases). The V end was cut by 4 bases, the J end by 8 bases, with 17 bases between. The CDR3 has 14 residues. Germline CDR1 reads MDHEN; CDR2 reads SYDVKM. This CDR3 is CASSSPTGTGGYTF. The CDR3 DNA reads as TGTGCCAGCAGTTCCCCGACTGGGACGGGGGGCTACACCTTC.

The chain links TRBV14 to TRBJ1-1, with D perhaps TRBD1 (5 bases). Between the trimmed V and J ends, which lost 0 bases and 5 bases, there was a span of 19 bases. The CDR3 consists of 17 residues. The germline gives CDR1 SGHDN, CDR2 FVKESK. The CDR3 here is CASSQDIRRGLWTEAFF. CDR3 bases: TGTGCCAGCAGCCAAGATATAAGACGGGGGTTGTGGACTGAAGCTTTCTTT.

The rearrangement links TRBV30 to TRBJ1-1; no reliable D call. The CDR3 has 13 amino acids. CDR1 is GTSNPN, CDR2 SVGIG, per germline (reference sequence). The V gene lost 6 bases and the J gene lost 1 base, with 12 bases spanning the gap. As DNA, the CDR3 is TGTGCCTGTAACAAGAGAGCGAACACTGAAGCTTTCTTT. It is translated as CACNKRANTEAFF.

CDR3 nucleotides: TGTGCCACCGTCCCTAGCGCCTACTCCTACAATGAGCAGTTCTTC. Translating it yields CATVPSAYSYNEQFF. V and J are TRBV6-5 and TRBJ2-1; a possible D gene is TRBD2 (6 bases). The CDR3 sequence is 15 residues long. Germline assignment: CDR1 MNHEY and CDR2 SVGAGI. Trimming removed 10 bases at V and 0 bases at J, with 16 bases between.

This chain links TRBV18 with TRBJ2-5; 8 nucleotides line up with TRBD2. The trim removed 2 bases at V and 7 bases at J, leaving 9 bases unmatched. The germline CDR1 and CDR2 sequences are KGHSH and LQKENI. This CDR3 is 15 amino acids long. As DNA, the CDR3 is TGTGCCAGCTCACCAGCTAGCGGGCCTCGGGGGACCCAGTACTTC. Amino acids: CASSPASGPRGTQYF. Full variable domain (remainder filled in from reference TRBV18 and TRBJ2-5): NAGVMQNPRHLVRRRGQEARLRCSPMKGHSHVYWYRQLPEEGLKFMVYLQKENIIDESGMPKERFSAEFPKEGPSILRIQQVVRGDSAAYFCASSPASGPRGTQYFGPGTRLLVL.

This rearrangement joins TRBV7-2 to TRBJ2-2; 9 positions match TRBD2. The CDR3 totals 16 residues. Germline V gene lookup returns CDR1 SGHTA and CDR2 FQGNSA. V trimming: 3 bases; J trimming: 1 base; junction bases outside the gene matches: 3. Written as DNA, the CDR3 is TGTGCCAGCAGCTTCAAACTAGCGGGGAACACCGGGGAGCTGTTTTTT. Translated, it gives CASSFKLAGNTGELFF.

This clone was counted a few times. The V call is TRBV28, the J call TRBJ1-3, with D possibly being TRBD1 (5 bases). This CDR3 comprises 15 residues. CDR1 is MDHEN, CDR2 SYDVKM, per germline. The V end lost 1 base, the J end lost 6 bases, and 13 bases lay between the germline ends. The chain's CDR3 is CASSLSRAHLNTIYF. The CDR3 bases are TGTGCCAGCAGTTTATCCAGGGCCCACTTAAACACCATATATTTT.

The chain has TRBV12-3 or TRBV12-4 and TRBJ1-2; possible D gene TRBD1, 6 bases. V was cut by 5 bases and J by 7 bases, with 14 bases left in between. There are 13 residues in the CDR3. The CDR3 DNA sequence: TGTGCCAGCAGTACCACAGGGAGTGGTGGCTACACCTTC. This encodes CASSTTGSGGYTF.

The J gene is TRBJ1-2, the V gene TRBV18; 7 nucleotides agree with TRBD1. The CDR3 is made up of 15 amino acids. V gave up 3 bases and J gave up 4 bases; unmatched junction bases: 8. The germline V gene has CDR1 KGHSH and CDR2 LQKENI. This chain's CDR3 is CASSPLDRAAYGYTF. Written as DNA, the CDR3 is TGTGCCAGCTCACCCCTAGACAGGGCGGCCTATGGCTACACCTTC.

The J gene is TRBJ2-7, the V gene TRBV6-2 or TRBV6-3; 8 bases line up with TRBD2. CDR3 length: 15 amino acids. Germline values: CDR1 MNHEY, CDR2 SVGEGT. V dropped 6 bases and J dropped 6; count of bases not matched to a gene: 13. The CDR3 is CASSRGSGKGSEQYF. The CDR3, as DNA: TGTGCCAGCAGCCGAGGTAGCGGGAAGGGGTCCGAGCAGTACTTC.

The chain combines TRBV7-9 with TRBJ2-1; weak D call: TRBD2 (6 bases). Trimming took off 2 bases at V and 6 bases at J, with 17 bases between the two ends. Germline lookup yields CDR1 SEHNR and CDR2 FQNEAQ (reference sequence). This CDR3 is 16 amino acids long. The CDR3 DNA sequence: TGTGCCAGCAGCTTAAGAACGACTAGTGGGGGCAATGAGCAGTTCTTC. Its protein is CASSLRTTSGGNEQFF.